A single T cell receptor beta chain is shown here with its context. The data belong to a study of control samples from healthy donors and cancer patients. The CDR3 loop spans 17 amino acids. V lost 8 bases, J lost 0 bases, and 19 bases lay in between. Germline V gene data show CDR1 as SEHNR and CDR2 as FQNEAQ (reference sequence). Produced via immunoSEQ multiplex PCR; TCRdb's table is partial and in-frame only. The table records 70,000 to 80,000 clones, approximately 84% of them present only once. The chain couples TRBV7-9 to TRBJ2-2; D call uncertain. Input material: blood. The TCR originated in a woman in her forties or fifties in good health. CDR3 DNA: TGTGCCAGCGGGGTCCGGATTAATTTTCCGAACACCGGGGAGCTGTTTTTT. Residues: CASGVRINFPNTGELFF. Together with reference TRBV7-9 and TRBJ2-2, the CDR3 gives the full variable domain: DTGVSQNPRHKITKRGQNVTFRCDPISEHNRLYWYRQTLGQGPEFLTYFQNEAQLEKSRLLSDRFSAERPKGSFSTLEIQRTEQGDSAMYLCASGVRINFPNTGELFFGEGSRLTVL.